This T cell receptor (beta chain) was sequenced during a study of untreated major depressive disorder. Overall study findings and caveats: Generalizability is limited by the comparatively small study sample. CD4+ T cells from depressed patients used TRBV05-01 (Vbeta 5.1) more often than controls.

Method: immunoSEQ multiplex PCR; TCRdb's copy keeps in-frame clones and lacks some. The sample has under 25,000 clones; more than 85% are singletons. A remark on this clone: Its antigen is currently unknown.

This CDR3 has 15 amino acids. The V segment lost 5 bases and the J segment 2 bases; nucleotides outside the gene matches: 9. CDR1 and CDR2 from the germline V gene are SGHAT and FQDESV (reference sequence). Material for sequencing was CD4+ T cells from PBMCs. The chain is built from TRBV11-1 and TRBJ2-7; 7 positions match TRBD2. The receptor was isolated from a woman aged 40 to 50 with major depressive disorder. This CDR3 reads CASSLRAGETYEQYF. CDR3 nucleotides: TGTGCCAGCAGCCTCCGGGCGGGGGAAACCTACGAGCAGTACTTC.